The 19 T cell receptor beta chains below all came from one sample that was sequenced in a study of T cells in localized non-small cell lung cancer. The data were produced by immunoSEQ multiplex PCR, yet TCRdb's version contains in-frame clones alone and is incomplete. The table shows just under 30,000 clones, with roughly nine tenths occurring only once. The source was peripheral blood, collected before any cancer treatment. These receptors all stem from a woman aged 40-70 years with stage I lung adenocarcinoma.

The V call is TRBV18, the J call TRBJ2-7; the D gene is possibly TRBD2 (6 bases). This CDR3 has 18 residues. Trimming cost V 0 bases and J 1 base, with 19 bases left between them. Per germline, CDR1 KGHSH and CDR2 LQKENI. DNA of the CDR3: TGTGCCAGCTCACCACCGAGGACCAGGGACTCCCCATCCTACGAGCAGTACTTC. It encodes CASSPPRTRDSPSYEQYF.

This chain uses TRBV11-3 with TRBJ2-3; TRBD1 is a possible D gene (8 bases). V lost 5 bases and J lost 4, with 13 bases in between. The germline V gene encodes CDR1 SGHNT and CDR2 YENEEA. The CDR3 runs 14 residues. In DNA, the CDR3 is TGTGCCAGCAGCCGACAGGGGAGGGCAGATACGCAGTATTTT. Protein sequence: CASSRQGRADTQYF.

The V gene is TRBV19, the J gene TRBJ1-2; tentative D call: TRBD1 (5 bases). V was cut by 1 base and J by 7 bases, with 7 bases left in between. CDR3 length: 12 amino acids. CDR1 LNHDA and CDR2 SQIVND come from the germline V gene (reference sequence). DNA of the CDR3: TGTGCCAGTAGTATAGTGGGACGTGGCTACACCTTC. Protein sequence: CASSIVGRGYTF.

V usage is TRBV2 and J usage is TRBJ1-4; 9 bases are a match to TRBD1. The CDR3 length is 14 residues. V shed 7 bases, J shed 8 bases, and the junction held 8 bases outside the gene matches. Germline-derived CDR1 and CDR2 are SNHLY and FYNNEI. In DNA, the CDR3 is TGTGCCAGCACTGGGGACAGGGCAGCAGAAAAACTGTTTTTT. Protein sequence: CASTGDRAAEKLFF.

The chain carries TRBV11-2 and TRBJ2-2, with 8 bases identical to TRBD2. After removal of 5 bases from V and 4 bases from J, the junction contained 12 bases not matched to a gene. Germline V gene data show CDR1 as SGHAT and CDR2 as FQNNGV. The CDR3 extends over 17 amino acids. CDR3 DNA sequence: TGTGCCAGCAGCAACCCCGGGGGGGTTCGTGTCACCGGGGAGCTGTTTTTT. It translates to CASSNPGGVRVTGELFF.

The genes are TRBV7-6 and TRBJ2-7, with D tentatively TRBD1 (5 bases). The CDR3 covers 13 residues. Germline loops: CDR1 SGHVS, CDR2 FNYEAQ. Trimming left V 1 base short and J 6 bases short, with 10 bases between. CDR3 bases: TGTGCCAGCAGCTTAGTCCCAGGGTCCGAGCAGTACTTC. Its protein is CASSLVPGSEQYF.

The chain uses TRBV7-3 and TRBJ2-1; 10 bases agree with TRBD2. Germline values: CDR1 SGHTA, CDR2 FQGTGA. V trimming: 5 bases; J trimming: 16 bases; junction bases outside the gene matches: 8. This CDR3 comprises 12 residues. CDR3 region: CASSNSGTSEFF. As DNA, the CDR3 is TGTGCCAGCAGCAATTCCGGGACTAGCGAATTCTTC.

The rearrangement uses TRBV4-3 and TRBJ2-1; TRBD2 matches 7 bases. In germline, CDR1 is LGHNA, CDR2 YSLEER. The V and J ends lost 0 bases and 6 bases, in that order; junction bases with no gene match: 8. The CDR3 covers 16 residues. CDR3: CASSQDRAGPPNEQFF. The CDR3, as DNA: TGCGCCAGCAGCCAAGATCGAGCGGGGCCGCCCAATGAGCAGTTCTTC.

This rearrangement joins TRBV7-9 to TRBJ2-2; TRBD1 aligns across 11 bases. CDR1 is SEHNR and CDR2 is FQNEAQ in the germline V gene (reference sequence). This CDR3 comprises 16 residues. Losses at the gene ends were 5 bases for V and 6 bases for J; bases not matched to a gene: 8. The CDR3, as DNA: TGTGCCAGCAGCCTTCTCGGACAGGGGGCGCCCGGGGAGCTGTTTTTT. This sequence encodes CASSLLGQGAPGELFF.

In its sample, this clone was seen once. The rearrangement links TRBV29-1 to TRBJ2-3, with a tentative D call TRBD1 (6 bases). The CDR3 extends over 14 amino acids. The V gene lost 6 bases and the J gene lost 2 bases, with 15 bases spanning the gap. Germline lookup yields CDR1 SQVTM and CDR2 ANQGSEA. The chain's CDR3 is CSVLRDTFTDTQYF. CDR3 nucleotide sequence: TGCAGCGTGCTCCGGGACACCTTCACAGATACGCAGTATTTT.

This clone came up once. CDR3 sequence (DNA): TGTGCCAGCAGTTACTTGGGGGATACGCAGTATTTT. The encoded protein is CASSYLGDTQYF. V usage is TRBV6-5 and J usage is TRBJ2-3; no firm D call. The germline V and J ends were trimmed by 1 base and 6 bases, with 5 bases remaining between them. The CDR3 length is 12 residues. Germline assignment: CDR1 MNHEY and CDR2 SVGAGI.

The chain recombines TRBV5-1 with TRBJ2-7; D is ambiguous. Germline V gene sequence: CDR1 SGHRS, CDR2 YFSETQ. Trimming removed 0 bases from V and 4 bases from J, with 8 bases in between. The CDR3 spans 13 residues. CDR3 region: CASSLADPYEQYF. The CDR3 region has the DNA TGCGCCAGCAGCTTGGCCGATCCATACGAGCAGTACTTC.

The chain links TRBV5-1 to TRBJ2-7, with 12 bases matching TRBD2. This CDR3 is built from 15 residues. The V gene end was trimmed by 4 bases and the J gene end by 7 bases; junction bases not matched to a gene: 9. Germline values: CDR1 SGHRS, CDR2 YFSETQ. The CDR3 nucleotides are TGCGCCAGCAGCCCCTCCCCTAGCGGGGGGGATGAGCAGTACTTC. It encodes CASSPSPSGGDEQYF.

The rearrangement joins TRBV5-5 to TRBJ2-7; D might be TRBD1 (6 bases). There are 14 residues in the CDR3. Germline CDR1 is SGHKS and CDR2 is YYEKEE (reference sequence). V lost 2 bases and J 5 bases, leaving 14 bases between the germline ends. CDR3 sequence (DNA): TGTGCCAGCAGCTTACGTCAGGGGAGCCACGAGCAGTACTTC. Its protein product is CASSLRQGSHEQYF.

The chain is built from TRBV30 and TRBJ1-2, with D uncertain. Germline CDR1 reads GTSNPN; CDR2 reads SVGIG (reference sequence). The CDR3 length is 11 residues. V was clipped by 0 bases and J by 8 bases, with 7 bases between them. As DNA, the CDR3 is TGTGCCTGGAGTGTACCACGGGGCTACACCTTC. Its translation: CAWSVPRGYTF.

The chain employs TRBV4-1 and TRBJ1-5, with TRBD1 identical over 7 bases. The CDR3 sequence is 16 residues long. CDR1 is MGHRA, CDR2 YSYEKL, per germline. J gave up 1 base and V 3 bases, and 6 bases lay outside the gene matches. The CDR3 nucleotides are TGCGCCAGCAGCCAGGGGCAGGGGGAAAGCAATCAGCCCCAGCATTTT. Residues: CASSQGQGESNQPQHF.

Comments on this clone: An end of the junction differs from the germline gene, which may be a read error. The chain uses TRBV6-1 and TRBJ2-7; TRBD1 matches 8 bases. Germline CDR1 is MNHNS and CDR2 is SASEGT. The CDR3 spans 15 residues. CDR3 amino acids: CASTRGWGQARRGDF. CDR3 nucleotides: TGTGCCAGCACCCGGGGATGGGGACAGGCAAGGAGGGGGGACTTC.

This sequence joins TRBV9 and TRBJ2-7, with D tentatively TRBD1 (5 bases). Germline CDR1 and CDR2: SGDLS and YYNGEE. The germline V and J ends were trimmed by 0 bases and 2 bases, with 12 bases remaining between them. CDR3 length: 15 amino acids. CDR3 residues: CASSVGQGRTYEQYF. CDR3 bases: TGTGCCAGCAGCGTAGGGCAGGGAAGGACCTACGAGCAGTACTTC.

The chain recombines TRBV1 with TRBJ2-7. TRBV1 is a listed pseudogene. There are 17 residues in the CDR3. The CDR3 sequence is CTSSSRVDRDGPYEQYF. The DNA of the CDR3 is TGCACCAGCAGCTCCCGGGTTGACCGGGACGGCCCCTACGAGCAGTACTTC.